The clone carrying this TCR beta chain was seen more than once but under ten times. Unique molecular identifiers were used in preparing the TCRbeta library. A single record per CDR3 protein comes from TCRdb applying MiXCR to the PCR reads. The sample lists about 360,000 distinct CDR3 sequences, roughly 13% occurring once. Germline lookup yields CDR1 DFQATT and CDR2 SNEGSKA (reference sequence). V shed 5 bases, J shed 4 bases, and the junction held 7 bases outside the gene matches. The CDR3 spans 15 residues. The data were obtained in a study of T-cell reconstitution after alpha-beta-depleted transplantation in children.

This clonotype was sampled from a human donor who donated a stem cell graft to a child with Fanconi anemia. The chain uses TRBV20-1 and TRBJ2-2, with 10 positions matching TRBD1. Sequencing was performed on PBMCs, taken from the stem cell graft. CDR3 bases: TGCAGTGCTGAGGGACAGGGGACCTCCACCGGGGAGCTGTTTTTT. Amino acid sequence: CSAEGQGTSTGELFF.